What follows is one T cell receptor beta chain and its context. Antigen specificity is unknown. RNA transcripts were the source from which TCR beta CDR3 regions were amplified. First-round RT-PCR relied on HTBI primers, and a second-round multiplex PCR came next. TCRdb passed the multiplex PCR reads through MiXCR, listing each CDR3 protein once. This sample has roughly 160,000 distinct CDR3 sequences; 30% to 45% occur once, and the top ten carry roughly 5.8%. This sample was taken from a study of Graves' ophthalmopathy and Graves' hyperthyroidism. Findings and caveats of the study: Ophthalmopathy cases were distinguished from stable hyperthyroidism by a 13-signature model, reaching just over 85% sensitivity and about 81% specificity. Among expanded thyroid clonotypes above 0.001 frequency, most also occurred in blood.

Patients were excluded if they had other autoimmune diseases or uncontrolled infections, and likewise if pregnancy or lactation applied. PBMCs were isolated by Ficoll-Paque density gradient centrifugation, using 8 to 10 ml of fresh peripheral blood as the starting material. Sequencing input: peripheral blood. This sequence was found in a woman aged 40 to 50 with Graves' ophthalmopathy.

CDR3 loop: CASSELPPGTAYNSPLHF. CDR3 nucleotides: TGTGCCAGCAGTGAATTGCCTCCCGGGACTGCTTATAATTCACCCCTCCACTTT. The rearrangement links TRBV6-1 to TRBJ1-6, with D perhaps matching TRBD1 (5 bases). Looked up from germline, CDR1 is MNHNS and CDR2 is SASEGT. This CDR3 comprises 18 residues. V shed 2 bases and J shed 4 bases, with 18 bases lying between them.